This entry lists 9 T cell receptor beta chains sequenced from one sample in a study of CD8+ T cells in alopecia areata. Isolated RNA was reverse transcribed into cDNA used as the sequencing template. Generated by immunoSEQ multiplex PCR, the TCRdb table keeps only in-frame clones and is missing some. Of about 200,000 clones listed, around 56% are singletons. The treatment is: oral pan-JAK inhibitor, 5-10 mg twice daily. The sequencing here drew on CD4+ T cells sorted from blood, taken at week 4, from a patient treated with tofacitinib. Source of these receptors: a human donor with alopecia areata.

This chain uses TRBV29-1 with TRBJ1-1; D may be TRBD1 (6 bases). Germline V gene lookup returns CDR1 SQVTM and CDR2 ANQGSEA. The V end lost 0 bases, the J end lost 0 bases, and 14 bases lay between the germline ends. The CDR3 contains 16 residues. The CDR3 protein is CSVEDPGGGLNTEAFF. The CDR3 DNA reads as TGCAGCGTTGAAGATCCTGGGGGGGGGCTGAACACTGAAGCTTTCTTT.

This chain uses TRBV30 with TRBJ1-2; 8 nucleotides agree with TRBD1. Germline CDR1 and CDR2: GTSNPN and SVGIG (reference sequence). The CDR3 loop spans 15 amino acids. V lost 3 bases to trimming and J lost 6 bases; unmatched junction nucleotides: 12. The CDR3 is CAWSPLGQGVHGYTF. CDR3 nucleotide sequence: TGTGCCTGGAGCCCCCTCGGACAGGGTGTTCATGGCTACACCTTC.

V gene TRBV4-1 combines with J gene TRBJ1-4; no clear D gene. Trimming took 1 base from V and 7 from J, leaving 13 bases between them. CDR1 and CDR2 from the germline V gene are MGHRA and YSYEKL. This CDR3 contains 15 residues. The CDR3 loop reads CASSQVPGVGEKLFF. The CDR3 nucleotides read TGCGCCAGCAGCCAAGTGCCTGGGGTCGGTGAAAAACTGTTTTTT.

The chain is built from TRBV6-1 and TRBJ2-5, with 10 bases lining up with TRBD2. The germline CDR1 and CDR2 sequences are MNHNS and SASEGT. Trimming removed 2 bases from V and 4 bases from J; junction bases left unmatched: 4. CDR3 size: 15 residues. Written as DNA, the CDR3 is TGTGCCAGCAGTGAACTAGCGGGGGTCGCAGAGACCCAGTACTTC. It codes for CASSELAGVAETQYF.

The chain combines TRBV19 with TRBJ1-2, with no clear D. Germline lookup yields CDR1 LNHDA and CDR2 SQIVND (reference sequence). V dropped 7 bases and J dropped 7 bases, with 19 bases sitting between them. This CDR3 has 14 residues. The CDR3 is CASTPLEGGGGYTF. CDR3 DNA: TGTGCCAGTACCCCTCTGGAGGGCGGAGGTGGCTACACCTTC.

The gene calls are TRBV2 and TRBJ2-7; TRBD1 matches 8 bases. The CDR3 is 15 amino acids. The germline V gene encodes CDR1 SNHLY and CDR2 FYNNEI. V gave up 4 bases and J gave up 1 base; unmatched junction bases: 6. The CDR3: CASSATGARSYEQYF. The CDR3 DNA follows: TGTGCCAGCAGTGCGACAGGGGCACGGTCCTACGAGCAGTACTTC. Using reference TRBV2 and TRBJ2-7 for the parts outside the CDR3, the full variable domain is EPEVTQTPSHQVTQMGQEVILRCVPISNHLYFYWYRQILGQKVEFLVSFYNNEISEKSEIFDDQFSVERPDGSNFTLKIRSTKLEDSAMYFCASSATGARSYEQYFGPGTRLTVT.

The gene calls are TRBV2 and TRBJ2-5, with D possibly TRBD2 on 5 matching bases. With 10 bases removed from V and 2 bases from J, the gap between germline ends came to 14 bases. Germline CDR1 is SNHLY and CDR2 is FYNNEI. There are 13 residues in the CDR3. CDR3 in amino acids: CATQRLPQETQYF. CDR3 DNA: TGTGCCACCCAAAGACTACCACAAGAGACCCAGTACTTC.

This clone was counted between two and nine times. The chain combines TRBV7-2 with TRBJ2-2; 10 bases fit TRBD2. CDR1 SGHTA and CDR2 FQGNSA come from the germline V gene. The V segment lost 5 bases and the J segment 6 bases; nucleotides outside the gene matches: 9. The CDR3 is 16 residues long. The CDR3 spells CASSIYTGLAPGELFF. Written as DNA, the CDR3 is TGTGCCAGCAGCATCTATACGGGACTAGCGCCCGGGGAGCTGTTTTTT.

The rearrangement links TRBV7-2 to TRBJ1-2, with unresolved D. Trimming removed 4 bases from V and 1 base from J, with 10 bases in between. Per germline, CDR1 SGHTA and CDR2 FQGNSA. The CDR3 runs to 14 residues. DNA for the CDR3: TGTGCCAGCAGCTCAGCGCAGATTAACTATGGCTACACCTTC. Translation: CASSSAQINYGYTF.